This TCR beta chain was recorded in a study of cytomegalovirus exposure and HLA in healthy donors. The PCR contained 60 Vbeta and 13 Jbeta primers. The method was immunoSEQ multiplex PCR; TCRdb's version includes in-frame clones alone and lacks a portion of them. This sample's clone table lists tens of thousands of clones. Findings and caveats of the study: TRBV6-2, TRBV6-3 and some other V segments were excluded as indistinguishable. In a later analysis, TCR beta V- and J-gene trimming was associated with a missense DCLRE1C variant. Later work associated over 15,000 TCR beta sequences with HLA alleles at 0.05 false discovery rate.

For this clone: Its antigen is unknown.

The donors were healthy bone marrow donors. V lost 1 base to trimming and J lost 4 bases; unmatched junction nucleotides: 12. The CDR3 loop spans 16 amino acids. Per the germline V gene, CDR1 is GTSNPN and CDR2 is SVGIG (reference sequence). The chain carries TRBV30 and TRBJ2-7, with 8 bases fitting TRBD1. The receptor was isolated from a female donor in good health and CMV-seronegative. The source material was PBMCs. The CDR3 here is CAWSEDREICAYEQYF. CDR3 nucleotide sequence: TGTGCCTGGAGTGAGGACAGGGAAATCTGTGCGTACGAGCAGTACTTC.